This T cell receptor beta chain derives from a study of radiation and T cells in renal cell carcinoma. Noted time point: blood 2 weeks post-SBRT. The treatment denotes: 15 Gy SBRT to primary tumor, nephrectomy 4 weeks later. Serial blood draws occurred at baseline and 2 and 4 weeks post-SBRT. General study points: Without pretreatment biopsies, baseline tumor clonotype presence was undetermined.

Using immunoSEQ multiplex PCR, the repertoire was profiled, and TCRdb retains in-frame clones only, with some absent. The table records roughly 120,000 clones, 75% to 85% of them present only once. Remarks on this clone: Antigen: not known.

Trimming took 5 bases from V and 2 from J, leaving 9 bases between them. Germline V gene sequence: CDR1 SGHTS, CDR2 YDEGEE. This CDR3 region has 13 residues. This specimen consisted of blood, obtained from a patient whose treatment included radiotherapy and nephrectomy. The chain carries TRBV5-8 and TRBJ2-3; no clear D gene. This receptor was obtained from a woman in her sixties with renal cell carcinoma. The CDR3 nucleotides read TGTGCCAGCAGGGTCTCTCACACAGATACGCAGTATTTT. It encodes CASRVSHTDTQYF.